Reported below is one TCR beta chain. The antigen remains undetermined. V lost 2 bases and J lost 9, with 16 bases in between. This CDR3 has 14 amino acids. CDR1 is MNHEY, CDR2 SMNVEV, per germline (reference sequence). The data belong to a study of shared clonotypes between healthy human individuals. Notes on the study in general: Non-shared clonotypes had lower generation probabilities than clonotypes shared by all four sorted-subset donors. Naive CD4 clonotype sharing across a few donors was approximately 5%.

Sequencing was performed with immunoSEQ multiplex PCR; in TCRdb, only in-frame clones are kept and a portion is missing. The sample carries 2.3 million or so clones, approximately 95% recorded once. Sample: naive CD4+ T cells from PBMCs. Specified subset: CD45RA+ positively selected. V gene TRBV27 combines with J gene TRBJ2-5; D could derive from TRBD1 or TRBD2 (5 bases each). The source of this sequence is a man younger than 30 in good health. Some clones in this sample may be carry-over from other donors' samples. Written as DNA, the CDR3 is TGTGCCAGCAGTTTAAAAGCGGAGCTCAGGGCCCAGTACTTC. This gives the protein CASSLKAELRAQYF.